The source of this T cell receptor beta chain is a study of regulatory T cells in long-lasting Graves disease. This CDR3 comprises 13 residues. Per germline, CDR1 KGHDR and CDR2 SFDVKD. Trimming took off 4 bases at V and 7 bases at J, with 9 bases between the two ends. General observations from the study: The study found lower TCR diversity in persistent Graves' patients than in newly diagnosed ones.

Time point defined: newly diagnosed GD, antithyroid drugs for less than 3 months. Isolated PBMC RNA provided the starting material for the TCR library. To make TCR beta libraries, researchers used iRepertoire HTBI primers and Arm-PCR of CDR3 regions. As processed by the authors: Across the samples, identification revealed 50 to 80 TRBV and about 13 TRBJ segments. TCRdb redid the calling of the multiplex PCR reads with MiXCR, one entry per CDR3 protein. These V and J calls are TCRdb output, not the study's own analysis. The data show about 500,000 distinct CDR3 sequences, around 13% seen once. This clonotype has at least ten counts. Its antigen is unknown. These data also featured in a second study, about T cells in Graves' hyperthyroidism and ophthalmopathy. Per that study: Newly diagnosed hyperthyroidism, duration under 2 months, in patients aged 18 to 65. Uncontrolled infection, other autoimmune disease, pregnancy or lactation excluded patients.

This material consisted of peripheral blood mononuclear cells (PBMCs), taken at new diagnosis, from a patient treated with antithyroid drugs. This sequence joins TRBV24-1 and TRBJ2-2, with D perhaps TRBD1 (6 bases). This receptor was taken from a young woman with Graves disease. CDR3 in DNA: TGTGCCACCAGTGACATACAGGGCGGGGAGCTGTTTTTT. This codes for CATSDIQGGELFF.